Reported below is one T cell receptor beta chain. The antigen it recognizes is unknown. No much larger clone exists at a distance of one base, and base qualities are not known. TCRbeta CDR3 regions were amplified from genomic DNA by means of the immunoSEQ Assay, a bias-controlled multiplex PCR. The authors' pipeline ran thus. The number of nucleated cells in each sample was estimated from the amplification of reference gene primers within the assay. To quantify the absolute abundance of each unique TCRbeta CDR3 rearrangement, sequence reads were collapsed and filtered. For each sample, productive Simpson clonality was calculated by taking the square root of Simpson's diversity index across productive rearrangements. Drawn from immuneACCESS, this table holds only the in-frame rearrangements with V and J called that TCRdb kept. Clones are partly lost; checked studies trace under half to an unresolved V gene and leave the rest unexplained. V and J calls and clone size are copied from that table; D and trimming were computed from the DNA. For this sample there are 55,000 to 80,000 clones; 82% appear just once. The leading ten clones occupy about 16% of the sample.

The data were taken from a study of blood T cell repertoires in COVID-19 (dated by TCRdb to the early 2020s). About the full investigation: Samples covering the acute and convalescent phases of COVID-19 were provided by collaborators in the United States, Italy and Spain. The material from the prospective study consisted of cDNA or gDNA derived from T cells, B-cell-depleted T cells, or PBMCs. Subjects who had been exposed to COVID-19, were actively infected with it, or had recovered from it provided the deeply sampled blood TCRbeta repertoires that made up the dataset. The repertoires were released in a freely available public database intended as a resource for research on the immune response to SARS-CoV-2. Samples were obtained from the ongoing ImmuneRACE study (first 160 participants) and from about 1,300 subjects provided by 6 global collaborators. A de-identified subject ID, COVID-19 status, age in years and sex were almost always included in the sample metadata. Where available, HLA class I and class II types were taken from metadata supplied by the sample provider and were not determined by assay-based typing.

The collaborating institutions used their own protocols to collect whole blood in K2EDTA tubes. For TCRbeta analysis, collaborator samples were shipped as frozen whole blood, as isolated PBMCs, or as DNA extracted from either sample type. Results and caveats for the whole study, not just this receptor: The amount of clinical and demographic metadata varied by source and participant and was provided uncurated.

Looking up the germline V gene yields CDR1 LGHNA and CDR2 YNFKEQ. Its CDR3 holds 17 amino acids, cysteine through phenylalanine. The sequence is cut down to CDR3 DNA, 51 bases in frame from base 1. Trimming takes 0 bases off V and 1 base off J; junction bases not matched to a gene: 4. This clonotype was sampled from a man older than 75 with active COVID-19. The sequenced material came from peripheral blood. Recombination connected TRBV4-2 to TRBJ2-2, with 8 junctional bases fitting TRBD2. The DNA reads TGTGCCAGCAGCCAAGATGCGGGGGGCTTGAACACCGGGGAGCTGTTTTTT. Translated, it gives CASSQDAGGLNTGELFF.